The next 26 T cell receptor beta chains were all read from a single sample in a study of shared clonotypes between healthy human individuals. Generated by immunoSEQ multiplex PCR, the TCRdb table keeps only in-frame clones and is missing some. The repertoire includes approximately 2.5 million clones, over 85% of them detected once, and around 0.15% sits in the top ten. Sequencing was carried out using naive CD4+ T cells sorted from blood. Subset defined: CD45RA+ positively selected. These receptors were taken from a man in his late teens or twenties in good health.

This chain links TRBV6-5 with TRBJ1-6; the D gene is possibly TRBD1 (5 bases). Germline CDR1 is MNHEY and CDR2 is SVGAGI. The CDR3 has 15 residues. Trimming removed 6 bases from V and 7 bases from J, with 16 bases in between. The CDR3 nucleotides read TGTGCCAGCAGCCCACAGGCCCCTGAGAATTCACCCCTCCACTTT. It codes for CASSPQAPENSPLHF.

The table lists this clone with a count of one. This sample also contains other DNA sequences that code for the same CDR3. The chain carries TRBV5-6 and TRBJ2-4, with D unresolved. This CDR3 spans 15 amino acids. Trimming took 4 bases from V and 0 from J, leaving 11 bases between them. The germline CDR1 and CDR2 sequences are SGHDT and YYEEEE. DNA of the CDR3: TGTGCCAGCAGCCCCGGCGTGCTAGCCAAAAACATTCAGTACTTC. Protein sequence: CASSPGVLAKNIQYF.

The J gene is TRBJ2-7, the V gene TRBV5-6; D unclear. The CDR3 is made up of 12 amino acids. The germline V gene encodes CDR1 SGHDT and CDR2 YYEEEE. V dropped 1 base and J dropped 4 bases, with 6 bases sitting between them. The CDR3 DNA is TGTGCCAGCAGCTTGCTGAATTACGAGCAGTACTTC. Protein: CASSLLNYEQYF.

V and J are TRBV4-3 and TRBJ2-5, with 9 bases that match TRBD1. Per germline, CDR1 LGHNA and CDR2 YSLEER. CDR3 length: 15 residues. With V trimmed by 4 bases and J by 1 base, 4 bases remained unmatched. CDR3 amino acids: CASSLTGGPQETQYF. As DNA, the CDR3 is TGCGCCAGCAGCCTCACAGGGGGCCCCCAAGAGACCCAGTACTTC.

The chain couples TRBV11-2 to TRBJ1-1, with D possibly TRBD1 on 6 matching bases. There are 14 residues in the CDR3. Germline V CDR1 and CDR2: SGHAT, FQNNGV. V lost 3 bases and J 1 base, leaving 9 bases between the germline ends. Here the CDR3 DNA reads TGTGCCAGCAGCTTGTCGACAGGGAACACTGAAGCTTTCTTT. It specifies CASSLSTGNTEAFF.

The chain employs TRBV2 and TRBJ1-2; perhaps TRBD1 as D (5 bases). The CDR3 totals 13 residues. V gave up 3 bases and J gave up 7 bases, with 12 bases separating them. Germline CDR1 is SNHLY and CDR2 is FYNNEI. CDR3 DNA: TGTGCCAGCAGTGATACCTCAAGGGGTGGCTACACCTTC. Its translation is CASSDTSRGGYTF.

This clone has a single count. One junction end does not reproduce the germline sequence, and a read error may be involved. This sequence joins TRBV10-3 and TRBJ1-2, with TRBD1 matching over 7 bases. Germline CDR1 and CDR2: ENHRY and SYGVKD. This CDR3 region has 11 residues. The CDR3 reads CAIGGGTDCWF. CDR3 coding DNA: TGTGCCATCGGTGGGGGGACAGACTGTTGGTTC.

The chain carries TRBV5-4 and TRBJ1-2, with unresolved D. This CDR3 contains 16 residues. Looked up from germline, CDR1 is SGHNT and CDR2 is YYREEE (reference sequence). Between the trimmed V and J ends, which lost 2 bases and 2 bases, there was a span of 16 bases. The CDR3 nucleotides read TGTGCCAGCAGCTTCGTCAGGTCACTATCCAACTATGGCTACACCTTC. The encoded protein is CASSFVRSLSNYGYTF.

As regards this clone: At one boundary the junction diverges from the germline segment, which might be a read error. The chain uses TRBV19 and TRBJ2-7, with 9 bases that match TRBD1. The CDR3 consists of 11 residues. The V gene's germline CDR1 is LNHDA and CDR2 SQIVND (reference sequence). The CDR3 protein is CASSTSTGGHF. The CDR3 nucleotides read TGTGCCAGTAGTACGTCGACAGGGGGGCACTTC.

J is TRBJ1-2 and V is TRBV11-2, with a weak D call TRBD1 (6 bases). The germline V gene has CDR1 SGHAT and CDR2 FQNNGV. The CDR3 covers 13 residues. Trimming shortened V by 5 bases and J by 4 bases, and 11 bases separated the two germline ends. The CDR3 sequence is CASSQDSFYGYTF. The CDR3 DNA follows: TGTGCCAGCAGCCAGGACAGCTTCTATGGCTACACCTTC.

The genes are TRBV7-2 and TRBJ2-2; TRBD1 might be the D (6 bases). The CDR3 totals 16 residues. Per the germline V gene, CDR1 is SGHTA and CDR2 is FQGNSA. Between the trimmed V and J ends, which lost 5 bases and 4 bases, there was a span of 17 bases. CDR3 protein: CASSVEGTTFTGELFF. DNA for the CDR3: TGTGCCAGCAGCGTCGAAGGGACAACTTTCACCGGGGAGCTGTTTTTT.

In regard to this clone: Distinct nucleotide sequences in the sample also encode this CDR3. The V gene is TRBV2, the J gene TRBJ2-5; D is undetermined. The CDR3 is made up of 11 amino acids. The V gene's germline CDR1 is SNHLY and CDR2 FYNNEI. With 3 bases removed from V and 5 bases from J, the gap between germline ends came to 4 bases. CDR3 in DNA: TGTGCCAGCAGTGAGTTGGAGACCCAGTACTTC. Translating it yields CASSELETQYF. Combining the CDR3 with reference TRBV2 and TRBJ2-5 gives the whole variable domain EPEVTQTPSHQVTQMGQEVILRCVPISNHLYFYWYRQILGQKVEFLVSFYNNEISEKSEIFDDQFSVERPDGSNFTLKIRSTKLEDSAMYFCASSELETQYFGPGTRLLVL.

This rearrangement joins TRBV25-1 to TRBJ2-3, with D maybe TRBD2 (7 bases). The V end lost 4 bases, the J end lost 3 bases, and 17 bases lay between the germline ends. CDR3 length: 16 residues. Germline CDR1 and CDR2: MGHDK and SYGVNS. CDR3 nucleotide sequence: TGTGCCAGCAGTGGAGTAGGGGGGGGAGGAACAGATACGCAGTATTTT. Amino acid sequence: CASSGVGGGGTDTQYF. Full variable domain (missing parts from reference TRBV25-1 and TRBJ2-3): EADIYQTPRYLVIGTGKKITLECSQTMGHDKMYWYQQDPGMELHLIHYSYGVNSTEKGDLSSESTVSRIRTEHFPLTLESARPSHTSQYLCASSGVGGGGTDTQYFGPGTRLTVL.

This chain joins TRBV18 and TRBJ2-7; TRBD1 matches at 8 bases. Germline CDR1 and CDR2: KGHSH and LQKENI. After removal of 0 bases from V and 5 bases from J, the junction contained 6 bases not matched to a gene. The CDR3 covers 15 residues. The CDR3 is CASSPPGQGADEQYF. The CDR3 nucleotides are TGTGCCAGCTCACCACCGGGCCAGGGGGCGGACGAGCAGTACTTC. Filled out from reference TRBV18 and TRBJ2-7, the complete variable domain reads NAGVMQNPRHLVRRRGQEARLRCSPMKGHSHVYWYRQLPEEGLKFMVYLQKENIIDESGMPKERFSAEFPKEGPSILRIQQVVRGDSAAYFCASSPPGQGADEQYFGPGTRLTVT.

The chain uses TRBV9 and TRBJ1-6; 9 nucleotides align to TRBD1. Germline V gene sequence: CDR1 SGDLS, CDR2 YYNGEE. CDR3 length equals 15 residues. J gave up 8 bases and V 3 bases, and 6 bases lay outside the gene matches. The CDR3 loop reads CASSAPGTGYSPLHF. CDR3 DNA: TGTGCCAGCAGCGCACCCGGGACAGGGTATTCACCCCTCCACTTT.

The chain employs TRBV12-5 and TRBJ2-1, with 7 bases aligning to TRBD2. Germline V gives CDR1 LGHNT, CDR2 FRNRAP. This CDR3 is built from 15 residues. The V segment lost 2 bases and the J segment 7 bases; nucleotides outside the gene matches: 8. The CDR3 DNA sequence: TGTGCTAGTGGTTTGAGGGAGGGCCGTATTAATGAGCAGTTCTTC. This sequence encodes CASGLREGRINEQFF.

The chain links TRBV16 to TRBJ2-1; 7 bases align to TRBD2. The CDR3 extends over 16 amino acids. Trimming took 4 bases from V and 2 from J; bases not matched to a gene: 8. Germline V gives CDR1 KGHSY, CDR2 FQNENV. The CDR3: CASSPARGGPYNEQFF. Written as DNA, the CDR3 is TGTGCCAGCAGCCCAGCTCGGGGAGGGCCCTACAATGAGCAGTTCTTC.

The chain uses TRBV7-2 and TRBJ2-7; D remains ambiguous. The germline V gene encodes CDR1 SGHTA and CDR2 FQGNSA. V shed 4 bases and J shed 2 bases, with 9 bases lying between them. The CDR3 sequence is 13 residues long. CDR3: CASSSGDAYEQYF. DNA for the CDR3: TGTGCCAGCAGCTCTGGGGATGCCTACGAGCAGTACTTC.

This sequence joins TRBV6-5 and TRBJ2-7, with D possibly being TRBD2 (5 bases). The CDR3 has 14 amino acids. Per germline, CDR1 MNHEY and CDR2 SVGAGI. The V gene lost 6 bases and the J gene lost 3 bases, with 15 bases spanning the gap. CDR3 in DNA: TGTGCCAGCAGCCGGATAGGGAGTGTCTACGAGCAGTACTTC. Translation gives CASSRIGSVYEQYF.

The chain is built from TRBV5-8 and TRBJ1-1; a weak D match, TRBD1 (6 bases). CDR1 and CDR2 from the germline V gene are SGHTS and YDEGEE. V was shortened by 0 bases and J by 11 bases, with 8 bases between the two germline ends. The CDR3 spans 11 residues. CDR3 protein: CASSLVGAAFF. The DNA for the CDR3 is TGTGCCAGCAGCTTGGTGGGGGCGGCTTTCTTT.

The chain links TRBV21-1 to TRBJ2-7. TRBV21-1 is reported as a pseudogene. There are 15 residues in the CDR3. As DNA, the CDR3 is TGTGCCAGCAGCCCCCGGGACGGTGATTCCTACGAGCAGTACTTC. Translating it yields CASSPRDGDSYEQYF.

This sequence joins TRBV2 and TRBJ2-3, with 13 bases that match TRBD2. V lost 6 bases to trimming and J lost 3 bases; unmatched junction nucleotides: 0. The CDR3 runs 14 residues. Germline V gene data show CDR1 as SNHLY and CDR2 as FYNNEI. The CDR3 nucleotides read TGTGCCAGCAGACTAGCGGGAGGGACAGATACGCAGTATTTT. Translating it yields CASRLAGGTDTQYF.

CDR3 in DNA: TGTGCCAGCAGTTACGGGGGTATAAAATACAATGAGCAGTTCTTC. It is translated as CASSYGGIKYNEQFF. The V and J genes are TRBV6-6 and TRBJ2-1; D tentatively fits TRBD1 or TRBD2 (5 bases each). Trimming removed 2 bases from V and 4 bases from J, with 12 bases in between. This CDR3 comprises 15 residues. The germline gives CDR1 MNHNY, CDR2 SVGAGI (reference sequence).

Concerning this clone itself: At one of its ends the junction is not consistent with the germline gene, which may arise from a read error. The chain has TRBV19 and TRBJ1-2, with TRBD1 identical over 12 bases. Germline-derived CDR1 and CDR2 are LNHDA and SQIVND (reference sequence). This CDR3 is built from 14 residues. The CDR3 sequence: CASSTVPGQGARAF. The DNA of the CDR3 is TGTGCCAGTAGTACAGTCCCGGGACAGGGGGCGAGGGCCTTC.

This clone has only a few counts. The CDR3 region is CASSVDGSSYNEQFF. Here the CDR3 DNA reads TGCGCCAGCAGTGTCGACGGGAGCTCCTACAATGAGCAGTTCTTC. The V and J genes are TRBV10-1 and TRBJ2-1, with D possibly being TRBD2 (6 bases). Germline V lookup: CDR1 WNHNN, CDR2 SYGVQD (reference sequence). This CDR3 is 15 amino acids long. V was clipped by 4 bases and J by 0 bases, with 10 bases between them.

The J gene is TRBJ1-2, the V gene TRBV2; unclear D gene. Trimming cost V 7 bases and J 3 bases, with 21 bases left between them. Germline V gene sequence: CDR1 SNHLY, CDR2 FYNNEI. CDR3 size: 16 residues. This CDR3 reads CASTLRRVPKDYGYTF. The CDR3 DNA is TGTGCCAGCACCCTCCGGAGAGTACCCAAGGACTATGGCTACACCTTC.